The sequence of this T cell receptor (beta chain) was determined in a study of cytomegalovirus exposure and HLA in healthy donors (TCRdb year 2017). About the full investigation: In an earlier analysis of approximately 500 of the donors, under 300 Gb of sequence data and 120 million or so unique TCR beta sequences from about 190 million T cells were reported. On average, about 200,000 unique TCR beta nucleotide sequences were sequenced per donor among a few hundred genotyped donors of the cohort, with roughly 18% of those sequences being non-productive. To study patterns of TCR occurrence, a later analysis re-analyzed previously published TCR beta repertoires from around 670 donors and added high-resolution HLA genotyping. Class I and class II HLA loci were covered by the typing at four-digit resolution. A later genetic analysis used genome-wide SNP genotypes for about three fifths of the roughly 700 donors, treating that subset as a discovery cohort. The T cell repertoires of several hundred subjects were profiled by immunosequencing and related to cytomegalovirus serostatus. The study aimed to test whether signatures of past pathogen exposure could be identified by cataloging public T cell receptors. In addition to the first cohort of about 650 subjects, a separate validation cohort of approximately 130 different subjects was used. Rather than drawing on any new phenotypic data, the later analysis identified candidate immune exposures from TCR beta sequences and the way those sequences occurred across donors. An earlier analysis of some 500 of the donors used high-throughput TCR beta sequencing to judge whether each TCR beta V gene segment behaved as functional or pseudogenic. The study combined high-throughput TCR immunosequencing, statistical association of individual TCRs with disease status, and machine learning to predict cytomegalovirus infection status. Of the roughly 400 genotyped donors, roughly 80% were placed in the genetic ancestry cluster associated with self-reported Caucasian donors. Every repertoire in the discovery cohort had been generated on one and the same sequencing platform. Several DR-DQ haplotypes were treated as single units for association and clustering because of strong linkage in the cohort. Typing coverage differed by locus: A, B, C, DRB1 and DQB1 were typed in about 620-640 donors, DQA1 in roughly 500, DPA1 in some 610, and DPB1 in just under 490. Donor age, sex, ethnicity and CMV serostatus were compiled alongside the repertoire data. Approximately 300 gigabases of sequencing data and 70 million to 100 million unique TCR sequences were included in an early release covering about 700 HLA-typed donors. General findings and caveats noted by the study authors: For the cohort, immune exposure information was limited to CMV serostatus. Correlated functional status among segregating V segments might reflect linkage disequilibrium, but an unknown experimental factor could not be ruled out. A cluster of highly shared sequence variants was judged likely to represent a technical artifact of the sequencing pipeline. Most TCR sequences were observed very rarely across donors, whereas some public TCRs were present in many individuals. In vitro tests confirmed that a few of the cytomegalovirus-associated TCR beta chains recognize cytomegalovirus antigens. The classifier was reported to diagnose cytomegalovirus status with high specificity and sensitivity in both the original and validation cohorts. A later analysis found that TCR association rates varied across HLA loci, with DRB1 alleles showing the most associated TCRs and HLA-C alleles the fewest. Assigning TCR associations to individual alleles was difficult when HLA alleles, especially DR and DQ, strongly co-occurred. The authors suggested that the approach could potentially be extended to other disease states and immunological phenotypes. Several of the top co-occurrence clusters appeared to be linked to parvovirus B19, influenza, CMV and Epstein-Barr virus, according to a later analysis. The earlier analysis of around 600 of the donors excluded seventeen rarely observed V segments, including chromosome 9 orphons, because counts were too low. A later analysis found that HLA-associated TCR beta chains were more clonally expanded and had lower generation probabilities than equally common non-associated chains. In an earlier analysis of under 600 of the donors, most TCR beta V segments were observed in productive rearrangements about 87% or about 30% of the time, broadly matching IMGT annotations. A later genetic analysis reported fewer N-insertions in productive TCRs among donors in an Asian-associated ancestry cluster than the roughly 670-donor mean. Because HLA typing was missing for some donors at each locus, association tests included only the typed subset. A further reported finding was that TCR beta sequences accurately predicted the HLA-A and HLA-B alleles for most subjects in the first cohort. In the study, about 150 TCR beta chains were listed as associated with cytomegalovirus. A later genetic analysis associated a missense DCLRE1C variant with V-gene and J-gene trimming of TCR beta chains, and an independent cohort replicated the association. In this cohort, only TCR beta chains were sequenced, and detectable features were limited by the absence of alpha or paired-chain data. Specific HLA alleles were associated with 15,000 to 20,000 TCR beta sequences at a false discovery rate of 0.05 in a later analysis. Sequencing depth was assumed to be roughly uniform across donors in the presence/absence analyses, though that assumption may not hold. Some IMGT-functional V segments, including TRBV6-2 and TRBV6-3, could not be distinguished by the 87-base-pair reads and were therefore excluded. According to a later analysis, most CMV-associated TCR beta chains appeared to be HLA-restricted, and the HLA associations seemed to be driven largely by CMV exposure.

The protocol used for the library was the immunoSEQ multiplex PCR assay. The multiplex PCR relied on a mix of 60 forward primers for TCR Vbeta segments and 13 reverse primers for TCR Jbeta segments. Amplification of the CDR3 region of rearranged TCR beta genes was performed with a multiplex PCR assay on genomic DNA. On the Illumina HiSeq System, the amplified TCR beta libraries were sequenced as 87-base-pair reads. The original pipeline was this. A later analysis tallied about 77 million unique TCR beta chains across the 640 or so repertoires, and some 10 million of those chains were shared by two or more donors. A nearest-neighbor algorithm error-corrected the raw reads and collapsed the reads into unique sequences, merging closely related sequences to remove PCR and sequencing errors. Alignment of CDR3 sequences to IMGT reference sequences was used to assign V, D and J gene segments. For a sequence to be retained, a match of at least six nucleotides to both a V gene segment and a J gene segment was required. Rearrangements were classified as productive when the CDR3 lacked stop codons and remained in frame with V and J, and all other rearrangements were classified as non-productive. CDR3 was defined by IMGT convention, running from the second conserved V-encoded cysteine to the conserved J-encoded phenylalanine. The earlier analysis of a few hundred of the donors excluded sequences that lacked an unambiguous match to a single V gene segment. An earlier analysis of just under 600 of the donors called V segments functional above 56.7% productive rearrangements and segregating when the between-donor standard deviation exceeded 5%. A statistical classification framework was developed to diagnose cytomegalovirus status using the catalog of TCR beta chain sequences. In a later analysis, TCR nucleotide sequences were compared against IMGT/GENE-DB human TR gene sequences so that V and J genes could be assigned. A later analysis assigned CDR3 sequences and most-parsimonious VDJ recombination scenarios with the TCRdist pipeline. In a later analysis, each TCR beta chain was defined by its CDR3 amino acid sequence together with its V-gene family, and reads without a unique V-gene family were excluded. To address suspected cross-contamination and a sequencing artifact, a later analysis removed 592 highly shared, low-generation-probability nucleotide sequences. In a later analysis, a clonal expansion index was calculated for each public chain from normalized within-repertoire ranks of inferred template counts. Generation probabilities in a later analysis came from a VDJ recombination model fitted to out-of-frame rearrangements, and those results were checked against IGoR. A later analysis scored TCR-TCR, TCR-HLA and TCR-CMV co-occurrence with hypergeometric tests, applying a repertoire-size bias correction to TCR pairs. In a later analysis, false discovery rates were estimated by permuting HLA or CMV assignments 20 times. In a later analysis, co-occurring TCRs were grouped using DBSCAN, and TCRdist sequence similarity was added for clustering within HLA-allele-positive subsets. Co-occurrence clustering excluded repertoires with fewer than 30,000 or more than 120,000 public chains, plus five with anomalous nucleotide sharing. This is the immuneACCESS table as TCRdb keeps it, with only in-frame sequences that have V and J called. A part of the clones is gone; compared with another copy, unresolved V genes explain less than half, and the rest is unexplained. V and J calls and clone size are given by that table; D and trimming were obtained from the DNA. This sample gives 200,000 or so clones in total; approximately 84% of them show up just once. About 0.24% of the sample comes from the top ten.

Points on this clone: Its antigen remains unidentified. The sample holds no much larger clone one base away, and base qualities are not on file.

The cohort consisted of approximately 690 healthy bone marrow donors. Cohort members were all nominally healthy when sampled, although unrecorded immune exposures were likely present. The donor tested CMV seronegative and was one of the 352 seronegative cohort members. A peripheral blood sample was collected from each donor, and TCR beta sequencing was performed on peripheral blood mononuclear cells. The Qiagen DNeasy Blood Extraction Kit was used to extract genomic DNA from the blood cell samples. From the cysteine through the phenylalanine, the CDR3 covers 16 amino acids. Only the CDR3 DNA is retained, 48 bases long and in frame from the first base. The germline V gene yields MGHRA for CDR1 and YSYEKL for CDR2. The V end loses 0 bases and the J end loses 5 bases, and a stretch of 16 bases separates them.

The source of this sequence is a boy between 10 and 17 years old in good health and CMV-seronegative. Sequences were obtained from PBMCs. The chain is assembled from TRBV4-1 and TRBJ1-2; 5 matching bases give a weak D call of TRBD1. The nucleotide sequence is TGCGCCAGCAGCCAAGAAGAGCAGGGCTTGGATTATGGCTACACCTTC. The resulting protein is CASSQEEQGLDYGYTF.